This is a list of T cell receptor beta chains from one sample in a study of blood T cell repertoires in COVID-19. Clones were read by immunoSEQ multiplex PCR, and TCRdb kept only the in-frame ones, dropping some. The table includes about 280,000 clones, almost 90% detected once. The sequenced sample consisted of PBMCs or T cells enriched from blood (not recorded which). The receptors stem from a woman between 18 and 30 years old with acute COVID-19. Each CDR3 is given with its conserved first and last residue. A D gene is named only where the DNA matches it firmly. Clone size, where shown, is once, few, many, or a class for clones that have expanded.

clone size: NA
J gene: TRBJ2-7
V gene: TRBV11-2
D gene: TRBD2
CDR3 protein: CASRAGGSRYEQYF
CDR3 DNA: TGTGCCAGCAGGGCGGGAGGGTCGCGGTACGAGCAGTACTTC

clone size: NA
J gene: TRBJ2-7
V gene: TRBV6-5
D gene: NA
CDR3 protein: CASSWERVSYEQYF
CDR3 DNA: TGTGCCAGCAGTTGGGAGAGGGTTTCCTACGAGCAGTACTTC

clone size: NA
J gene: TRBJ2-1
V gene: TRBV7-9
D gene: NA
CDR3 protein: CASSFSFGRALAYNEQFF
CDR3 DNA: TGTGCCAGCAGCTTCTCGTTTGGACGAGCCCTAGCTTACAATGAGCAGTTCTTC

clone size: NA
J gene: TRBJ1-2
V gene: TRBV28
D gene: NA
CDR3 protein: CASRLGTRYGYTF
CDR3 DNA: TGTGCCAGCAGACTCGGGACTCGCTATGGCTACACCTTC

clone size: NA
J gene: TRBJ1-6
V gene: TRBV5-1
D gene: NA
CDR3 protein: CASSLLQSSYNSPLHF
CDR3 DNA: TGCGCCAGCAGCTTGTTACAGAGCTCCTATAATTCACCCCTCCACTTT

clone size: NA
J gene: TRBJ2-1
V gene: TRBV7-3
D gene: TRBD2
CDR3 protein: CASSPGGANEQFF
CDR3 DNA: TGTGCCAGCAGCCCGGGGGGGGCGAATGAGCAGTTCTTC

clone size: NA
J gene: TRBJ2-7
V gene: TRBV28
D gene: NA
CDR3 protein: CASRSGSSYEQYF
CDR3 DNA: TGTGCCAGCCGCTCAGGGTCCTCCTACGAGCAGTACTTC

clone size: NA
J gene: TRBJ1-1
V gene: TRBV15
D gene: TRBD1
CDR3 protein: CATSLPGTVVNTEAFF
CDR3 DNA: TGTGCCACCAGCCTCCCCGGGACAGTGGTTAACACTGAAGCTTTCTTT

clone size: NA
J gene: TRBJ2-7
V gene: TRBV19
D gene: TRBD2
CDR3 protein: CASSNTIAGSYEQYF
CDR3 DNA: TGTGCCAGTAGCAATACGATAGCGGGCTCCTACGAGCAGTACTTC

clone size: NA
J gene: TRBJ2-5
V gene: TRBV9
D gene: NA
CDR3 protein: CASSVDQVQETQYF
CDR3 DNA: TGTGCCAGCAGCGTAGACCAGGTTCAAGAGACCCAGTACTTC

clone size: NA
J gene: TRBJ2-7
V gene: TRBV7-8
D gene: NA
CDR3 protein: CASSRTTNYEQYF
CDR3 DNA: TGTGCCAGCAGCCGGACAACAAACTACGAGCAGTACTTC

clone size: NA
J gene: TRBJ1-1
V gene: TRBV19
D gene: TRBD1
CDR3 protein: CASRASGQGSSEAFF
CDR3 DNA: TGTGCCAGTAGAGCGTCGGGACAGGGCTCTTCTGAAGCTTTCTTT

clone size: NA
J gene: TRBJ2-1
V gene: TRBV7-2
D gene: TRBD1
CDR3 protein: CASSTRDRSYNEQFF
CDR3 DNA: TGTGCCAGCAGCACTCGGGACAGAAGCTACAATGAGCAGTTCTTC

clone size: few
J gene: TRBJ2-1
V gene: TRBV4-3
D gene: NA
CDR3 protein: CASSQGSALYNEQFF
CDR3 DNA: TGCGCCAGCAGCCAAGGAAGCGCCCTTTACAATGAGCAGTTCTTC

clone size: NA
J gene: TRBJ2-6
V gene: TRBV28
D gene: NA
CDR3 protein: CASSKPRLGHGANVLTF
CDR3 DNA: TGTGCCAGCAGCAAACCTCGCTTGGGCCATGGGGCCAACGTCCTGACTTTC

clone size: NA
J gene: TRBJ2-1
V gene: TRBV5-4
D gene: TRBD2
CDR3 protein: CASSLRLAGRHEQFF
CDR3 DNA: TGTGCCAGCAGCTTGAGACTAGCGGGTAGGCATGAGCAGTTCTTC

clone size: NA
J gene: TRBJ1-1
V gene: TRBV28
D gene: NA
CDR3 protein: CASSLTAGNTEAFF
CDR3 DNA: TGTGCCAGCAGTTTAACTGCAGGGAACACTGAAGCTTTCTTT

clone size: NA
J gene: TRBJ1-2
V gene: TRBV28
D gene: NA
CDR3 protein: CAEGGNYGYTF
CDR3 DNA: TGTGCGGAAGGGGGAAACTATGGCTACACCTTC

clone size: NA
J gene: TRBJ2-7
V gene: TRBV3-1/TRBV3-2
D gene: TRBD1
CDR3 protein: CASSHRTGRRNEQYF
CDR3 DNA: TGTGCCAGCAGCCACCGGACAGGGCGAAGGAACGAGCAGTACTTC

clone size: once
J gene: TRBJ1-1
V gene: TRBV28
D gene: NA
CDR3 protein: CASGYRNSMNTEAFF
CDR3 DNA: TGTGCCAGCGGGTACAGGAACTCCATGAACACTGAAGCTTTCTTT

clone size: few
J gene: TRBJ1-1
V gene: TRBV7-3
D gene: TRBD1
CDR3 protein: CASSQDRDTEAFF
CDR3 DNA: TGTGCCAGCAGCCAAGACAGGGACACTGAAGCTTTCTTT

clone size: NA
J gene: TRBJ2-2
V gene: TRBV11-2
D gene: TRBD1
CDR3 protein: CASSLEPTGSGELFF
CDR3 DNA: TGTGCCAGCAGCTTAGAACCGACAGGGTCCGGGGAGCTGTTTTTT

clone size: NA
J gene: TRBJ1-1
V gene: TRBV30
D gene: NA
CDR3 protein: CAWSSIQGSEAFF
CDR3 DNA: TGTGCCTGGAGTTCTATCCAGGGCTCCGAAGCTTTCTTT

clone size: once
J gene: TRBJ2-7
V gene: TRBV30
D gene: NA
CDR3 protein: CAWSVLVFSSYEQYF
CDR3 DNA: TGTGCCTGGAGTGTACTAGTCTTTTCCTCCTACGAGCAGTACTTC

clone size: NA
J gene: TRBJ2-7
V gene: TRBV6-5
D gene: NA
CDR3 protein: CASKFKQTTNYEQYF
CDR3 DNA: TGTGCCAGCAAGTTTAAACAGACTACAAACTACGAGCAGTACTTC

clone size: NA
J gene: TRBJ2-3
V gene: TRBV10-2
D gene: NA
CDR3 protein: CASSESSLWDTQYF
CDR3 DNA: TGCGCCAGCAGTGAGTCGAGCCTCTGGGATACGCAGTATTTT

clone size: NA
J gene: TRBJ2-7
V gene: TRBV5-1
D gene: NA
CDR3 protein: CASSLVSQGPYEQYF
CDR3 DNA: TGCGCCAGCAGCTTGGTTTCTCAGGGCCCCTACGAGCAGTACTTC

clone size: NA
J gene: TRBJ2-3
V gene: TRBV6-1
D gene: TRBD2
CDR3 protein: CASSERRTSGKSTDTQYF
CDR3 DNA: TGTGCCAGCAGTGAAAGACGGACTAGCGGGAAAAGCACAGATACGCAGTATTTT

clone size: once
J gene: TRBJ2-1
V gene: TRBV18
D gene: NA
CDR3 protein: CASSSGTHHYNEQFF
CDR3 DNA: TGTGCCAGCTCGTCCGGGACTCATCACTACAATGAGCAGTTCTTC

clone size: NA
J gene: TRBJ2-3
V gene: TRBV3-1/TRBV3-2
D gene: TRBD2
CDR3 protein: CASSLGLAGDPTQYF
CDR3 DNA: TGTGCCAGCAGCCTAGGACTAGCGGGAGACCCTACGCAGTATTTT

clone size: NA
J gene: TRBJ1-2
V gene: TRBV30
D gene: NA
CDR3 protein: CAWRGRVNYGYTF
CDR3 DNA: TGTGCCTGGAGGGGCAGGGTAAACTATGGCTACACCTTC

clone size: NA
J gene: TRBJ1-3
V gene: TRBV6-5
D gene: NA
CDR3 protein: CASSYEFSSGNTIYF
CDR3 DNA: TGTGCCAGCAGTTACGAATTCAGCTCTGGAAACACCATATATTTT

clone size: NA
J gene: TRBJ1-5
V gene: TRBV28
D gene: TRBD1
CDR3 protein: CASGGSGTGVRVGAQHF
CDR3 DNA: TGTGCCAGCGGGGGGTCCGGGACAGGGGTCCGCGTGGGGGCCCAGCATTTT

clone size: NA
J gene: TRBJ1-2
V gene: TRBV11-2
D gene: TRBD1
CDR3 protein: CASRGQGMDGYTF
CDR3 DNA: TGTGCCAGCAGAGGACAGGGGATGGATGGCTACACCTTC

clone size: NA
J gene: TRBJ2-6
V gene: TRBV7-3
D gene: NA
CDR3 protein: CASSLMGSPLSGANVLTF
CDR3 DNA: TGTGCCAGCAGCTTAATGGGCTCACCTCTCTCTGGGGCCAACGTCCTGACTTTC

clone size: NA
J gene: TRBJ1-5
V gene: TRBV7-8
D gene: TRBD1
CDR3 protein: CASSFDRVSNQPQHF
CDR3 DNA: TGTGCCAGCAGCTTCGACAGGGTCTCTAATCAGCCCCAGCATTTT

clone size: once
J gene: TRBJ2-7
V gene: TRBV2
D gene: NA
CDR3 protein: CASSDLGVAYEQYF
CDR3 DNA: TGTGCCAGCAGTGACTTAGGGGTAGCCTACGAGCAGTACTTC